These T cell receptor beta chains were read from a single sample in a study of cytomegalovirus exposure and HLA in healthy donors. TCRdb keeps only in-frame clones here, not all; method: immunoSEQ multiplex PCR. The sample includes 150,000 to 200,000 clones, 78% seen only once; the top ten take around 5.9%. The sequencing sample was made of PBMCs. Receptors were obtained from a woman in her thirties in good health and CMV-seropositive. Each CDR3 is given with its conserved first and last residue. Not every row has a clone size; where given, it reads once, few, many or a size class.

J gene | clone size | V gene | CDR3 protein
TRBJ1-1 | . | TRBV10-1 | CASSDMRGPLITEAFF
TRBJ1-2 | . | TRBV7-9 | CASSPPGQGMLGGYTF
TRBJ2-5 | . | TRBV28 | CASSFPSSGNQETQYF
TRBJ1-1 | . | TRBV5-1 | CASRPGDLRTEAFF
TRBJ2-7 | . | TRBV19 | CASTLTGSYEQYF
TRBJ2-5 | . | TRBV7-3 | CASSLSVNVGETQYF
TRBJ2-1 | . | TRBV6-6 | CASGSGHDNEQFF
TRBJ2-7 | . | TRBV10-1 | CASSPSIRTGKTYEQYF
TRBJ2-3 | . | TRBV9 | CASGPTSSQYF
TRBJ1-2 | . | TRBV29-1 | CSVETGGYGYTF
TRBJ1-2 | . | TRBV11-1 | CASSPGVGTGNYGYTF
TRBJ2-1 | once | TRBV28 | CASSLLAGGPNEQFF
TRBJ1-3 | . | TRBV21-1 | CASPITGAEGGNTIYF
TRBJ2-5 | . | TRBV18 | CASSPTSGEETQYF
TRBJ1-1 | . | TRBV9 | CASSVAFREGTEAFF
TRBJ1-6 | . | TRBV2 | CASSGQGYNSPLHF
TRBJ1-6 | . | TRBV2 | CASSVSSLSPLHF